The next 9 T cell receptor beta chains were all read from a single sample in a study of T cells in Graves' hyperthyroidism and ophthalmopathy. RNA transcripts provided the source from which TCR beta CDR3 regions were amplified. The TCR CDR3 first-round RT-PCR relied on the HTBI primer set. From the multiplex PCR reads, TCRdb called clonotypes with MiXCR, one entry per CDR3 protein. The sample comprises about 740,000 distinct CDR3 sequences, approximately 14% of which are singletons, and roughly 10% rests with the top ten. The sample comprised blood. These receptors originate from a woman aged 18 to 35 with Graves' hyperthyroidism.

The gene calls are TRBV27 and TRBJ2-7, with no clear D. The CDR3 loop spans 12 amino acids. The ends were cut back, 5 bases at V and 7 bases at J, with 12 bases in the middle. The germline CDR1 and CDR2 sequences are MNHEY and SMNVEV (reference sequence). The CDR3 protein is CASSPTLGEQYF. The CDR3 coding sequence is TGTGCCAGCAGTCCCACCCTGGGGGAGCAGTACTTC.

This clonotype was recorded at least ten times. V and J are TRBV7-2 and TRBJ1-4; the match to TRBD1 covers 7 bases. CDR1 is SGHTA, CDR2 FQGNSA, per germline. This CDR3 is 14 amino acids long. Unmatched junction bases numbered 8, after V lost 5 bases and J lost 8 bases. The CDR3 reads CASSAWPGGEKLFF. The CDR3 DNA is TGTGCCAGCAGCGCCTGGCCAGGGGGGGAAAAACTGTTTTTT.

The CDR3 region has the DNA TGTGCCAGCAGCTCAGTGGTTGGACTAGCGGGCTCGACCAAAAACATTCAGTACTTC. Translation: CASSSVVGLAGSTKNIQYF. The chain has TRBV11-2 and TRBJ2-4, with 11 bases matching TRBD2. CDR1 and CDR2 (germline): SGHAT, FQNNGV. Losses at the gene ends were 4 bases for V and 2 bases for J; bases not matched to a gene: 13. This CDR3 is built from 19 residues.

The CDR3 spells CASSRGVGKGTEAFF. For the CDR3, the DNA is TGTGCCAGCAGCCGCGGGGTGGGTAAGGGGACTGAAGCTTTCTTT. The chain recombines TRBV3-1 with TRBJ1-1, with D maybe TRBD1 (5 bases). The CDR3 sequence is 15 residues long. CDR1 is LGHDT, CDR2 YNNKEL, per germline (reference sequence). V was cut by 4 bases and J by 5 bases, with 17 bases left in between.

The chain employs TRBV4-1 and TRBJ1-4; 11 nucleotides align to TRBD1. Germline CDR1 MGHRA, CDR2 YSYEKL. Germline trimming cut 3 bases from V and 8 bases from J; bases unmatched to any gene: 2. This CDR3 is built from 14 residues. The CDR3 region has the DNA TGCGCCAGCAGCCACGGGACAGGGGGGGAAAAACTGTTTTTT. Translating it yields CASSHGTGGEKLFF.

Ten or more counts support this clonotype. The chain couples TRBV6-2 or TRBV6-3 to TRBJ1-5, with D perhaps TRBD1 (6 bases). Trimming removed 6 bases from V and 0 bases from J, with 12 bases in between. Looked up from germline, CDR1 is MNHEY and CDR2 is SVGEGT. The CDR3 covers 15 residues. This CDR3 is CASRTDSHSNQPQHF. The CDR3 DNA follows: TGTGCCAGCAGGACGGACAGTCATAGCAATCAGCCCCAGCATTTT.

This clonotype was counted between two and nine times. V gene TRBV12-3 or TRBV12-4 combines with J gene TRBJ2-7, with 11 bases aligning to TRBD1. With 5 bases clipped from V and 3 bases from J, the junction kept 9 bases outside the gene matches. The CDR3 is made up of 16 amino acids. This CDR3 reads CASSTGGQGGFYEQYF. DNA of the CDR3: TGTGCCAGCAGTACCGGGGGACAGGGGGGTTTCTACGAGCAGTACTTC.

There are many counts of this clonotype. The V and J genes are TRBV20-1 and TRBJ2-3, with TRBD2 matching over 13 bases. Germline values: CDR1 DFQATT, CDR2 SNEGSKA (reference sequence). Trimming cost V 3 bases and J 2 bases; bases outside gene matches: 5. CDR3 length: 16 residues. The CDR3 DNA reads as TGCAGTGCTAGGGGGGGACTAGCGGGGACCACAGATACGCAGTATTTT. Amino acid sequence: CSARGGLAGTTDTQYF.

This clonotype was seen at least ten times. The rearrangement joins TRBV7-9 to TRBJ2-2; D uncertain. The V gene's germline CDR1 is SEHNR and CDR2 FQNEAQ (reference sequence). The V end lost 6 bases, the J end lost 6 bases, and 8 bases lay between the germline ends. The CDR3 sequence is 12 residues long. CDR3 nucleotides: TGTGCCAGCAGTCTCCCACCCGGGGAGCTGTTTTTT. This codes for CASSLPPGELFF.